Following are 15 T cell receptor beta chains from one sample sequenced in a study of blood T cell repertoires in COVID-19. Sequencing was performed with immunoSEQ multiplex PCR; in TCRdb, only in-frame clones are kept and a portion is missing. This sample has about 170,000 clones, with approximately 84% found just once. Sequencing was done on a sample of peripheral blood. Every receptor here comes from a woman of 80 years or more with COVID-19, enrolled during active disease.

The CDR3 loop reads CASSLFGDKGQGAGNTIYF. CDR3 nucleotides: TGTGCCAGCAGTTTATTTGGGGATAAAGGACAGGGGGCTGGAAACACCATATATTTT. This chain uses TRBV27 with TRBJ1-3; TRBD1 matches at 10 bases. Trimming took 1 base from V and 2 from J; bases not matched to a gene: 11. The CDR3 length is 19 residues. Germline loops: CDR1 MNHEY, CDR2 SMNVEV (reference sequence).

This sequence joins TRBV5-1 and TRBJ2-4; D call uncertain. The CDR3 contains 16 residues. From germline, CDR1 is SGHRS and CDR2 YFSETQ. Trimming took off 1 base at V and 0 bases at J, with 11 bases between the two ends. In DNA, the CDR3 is TGCGCCAGCAGCTTGAGCCCCTCCTCAGCCAAAAACATTCAGTACTTC. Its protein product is CASSLSPSSAKNIQYF.

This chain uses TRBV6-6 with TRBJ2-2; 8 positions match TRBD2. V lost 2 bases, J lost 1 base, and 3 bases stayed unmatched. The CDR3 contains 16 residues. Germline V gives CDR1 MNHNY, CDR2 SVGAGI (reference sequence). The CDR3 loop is CASSYPSGGNTGELFF. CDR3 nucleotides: TGTGCCAGCAGTTACCCGAGCGGGGGGAACACCGGGGAGCTGTTTTTT.

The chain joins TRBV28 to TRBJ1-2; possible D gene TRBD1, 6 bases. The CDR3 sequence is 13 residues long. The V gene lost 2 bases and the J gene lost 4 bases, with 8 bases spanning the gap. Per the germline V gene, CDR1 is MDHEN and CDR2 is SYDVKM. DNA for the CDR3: TGTGCCAGCAGTTTAAACAGGGCCTATGGCTACACCTTC. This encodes CASSLNRAYGYTF.

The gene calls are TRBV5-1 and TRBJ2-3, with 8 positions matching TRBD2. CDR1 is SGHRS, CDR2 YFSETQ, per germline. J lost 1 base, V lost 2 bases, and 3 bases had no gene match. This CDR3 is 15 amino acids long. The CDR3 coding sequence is TGCGCCAGCAGCTTACTAGCGGCAGGCACAGATACGCAGTATTTT. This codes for CASSLLAAGTDTQYF.

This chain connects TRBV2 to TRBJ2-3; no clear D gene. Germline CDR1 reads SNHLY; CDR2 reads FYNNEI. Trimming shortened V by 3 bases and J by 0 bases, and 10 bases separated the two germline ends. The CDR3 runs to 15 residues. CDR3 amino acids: CASSDALTSTDTQYF. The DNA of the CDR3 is TGTGCCAGCAGTGACGCCCTAACTAGCACAGATACGCAGTATTTT.

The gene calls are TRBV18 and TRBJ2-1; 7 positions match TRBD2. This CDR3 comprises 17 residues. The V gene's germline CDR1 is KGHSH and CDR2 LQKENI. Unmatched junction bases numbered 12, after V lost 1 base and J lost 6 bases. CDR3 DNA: TGTGCCAGCTCACCACTAAACGGGGGGATGAATGGCAATGAGCAGTTCTTC. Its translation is CASSPLNGGMNGNEQFF.

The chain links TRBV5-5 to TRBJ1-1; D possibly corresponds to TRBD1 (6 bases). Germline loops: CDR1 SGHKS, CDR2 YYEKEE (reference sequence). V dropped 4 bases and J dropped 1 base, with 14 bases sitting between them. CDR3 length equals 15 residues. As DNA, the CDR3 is TGTGCCAGCAGCCGGCCAGGGGTACCGAACACTGAAGCTTTCTTT. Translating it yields CASSRPGVPNTEAFF. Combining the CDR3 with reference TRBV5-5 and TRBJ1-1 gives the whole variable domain DAGVTQSPTHLIKTRGQQVTLRCSPISGHKSVSWYQQVLGQGPQFIFQYYEKEERGRGNFPDRFSARQFPNYSSELNVNALLLGDSALYLCASSRPGVPNTEAFFGQGTRLTVV.

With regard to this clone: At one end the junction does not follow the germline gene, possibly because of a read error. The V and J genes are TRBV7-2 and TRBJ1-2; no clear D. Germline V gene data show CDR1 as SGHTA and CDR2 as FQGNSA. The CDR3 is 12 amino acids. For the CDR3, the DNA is TGTGCCAGCAGCTTAGAAGTGGGCACCGCGCACTTC. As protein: CASSLEVGTAHF. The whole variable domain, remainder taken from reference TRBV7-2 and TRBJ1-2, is GAGVSQSPSNKVTEKGKDVELRCDPISGHTALYWYRQSLGQGLEFLIYFQGNSAPDKSGLPSDRFSAERTGGSVSTLTIQRTQQEDSAVYLCASSLEVGTAHFGSGTRLTVV.

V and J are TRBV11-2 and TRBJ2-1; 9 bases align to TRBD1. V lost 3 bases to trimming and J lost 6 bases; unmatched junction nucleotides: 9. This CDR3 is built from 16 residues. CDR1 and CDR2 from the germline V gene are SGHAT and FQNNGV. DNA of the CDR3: TGTGCCAGCAGCTTGGGTCCCGGGACAGGGCTCAATGAGCAGTTCTTC. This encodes CASSLGPGTGLNEQFF.

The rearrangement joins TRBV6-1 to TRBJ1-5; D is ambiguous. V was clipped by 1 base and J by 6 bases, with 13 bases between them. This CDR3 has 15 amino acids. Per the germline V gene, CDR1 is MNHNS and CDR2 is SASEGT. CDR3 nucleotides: TGTGCCAGCAGTGAAGGGAGATCAAGAGCTCAGCCCCAGCATTTT. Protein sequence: CASSEGRSRAQPQHF.

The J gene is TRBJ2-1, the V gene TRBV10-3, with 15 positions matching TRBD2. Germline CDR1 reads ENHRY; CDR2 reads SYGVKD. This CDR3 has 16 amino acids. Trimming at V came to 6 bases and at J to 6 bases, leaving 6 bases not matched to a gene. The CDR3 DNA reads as TGTGCCATCAGGATAGGACTAGCGGGAGGGATCAATGAGCAGTTCTTC. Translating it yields CAIRIGLAGGINEQFF.

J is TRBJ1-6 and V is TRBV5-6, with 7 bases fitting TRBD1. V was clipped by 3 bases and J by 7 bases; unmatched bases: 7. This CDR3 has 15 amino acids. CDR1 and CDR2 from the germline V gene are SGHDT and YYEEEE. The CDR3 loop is CASSWGQPGNSPLHF. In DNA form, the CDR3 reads TGTGCCAGCAGCTGGGGACAGCCTGGCAATTCACCCCTCCACTTT.

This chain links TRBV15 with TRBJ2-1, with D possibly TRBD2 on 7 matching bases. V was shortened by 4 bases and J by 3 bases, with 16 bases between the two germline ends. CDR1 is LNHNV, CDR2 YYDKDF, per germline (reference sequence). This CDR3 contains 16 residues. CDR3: CATSMGAGANYNEQFF. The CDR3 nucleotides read TGTGCCACCAGCATGGGGGCGGGAGCTAACTACAATGAGCAGTTCTTC.

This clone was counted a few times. The CDR3, as DNA: TGTGCCAGCAGTTACCAGGGTCTCTATGGCTACACCTTC. It yields the protein CASSYQGLYGYTF. This chain connects TRBV6-5 to TRBJ1-2, with D tentatively TRBD1 (5 bases). The CDR3 totals 13 residues. V was shortened by 2 bases and J by 4 bases, with 8 bases between the two germline ends. CDR1 and CDR2 from the germline V gene are MNHEY and SVGAGI.